This T cell receptor beta chain appears in the sequencing data of a study of Tregs in tolerant kidney transplant recipients. This CDR3 is 14 amino acids long. From germline, CDR1 is SGHRS and CDR2 YFSETQ. Trimming removed 7 bases from V and 1 base from J, with 14 bases in between. Findings and limits, study-wide: Donor-specific Treg expansion exceeded global Treg expansion in tolerant patients, suggesting antigen drive. This study did not directly address biological reproducibility.

Regarding this clone: Antigen: not known.

Clones were read by immunoSEQ multiplex PCR, and TCRdb kept only the in-frame ones, dropping some. The sample has 69,000 or so clones, roughly nine tenths seen once; the top ten hold approximately 0.4%. The TCR sequence derives from a human donor who received a combined kidney and bone marrow transplant. Source: CD4+ T cells from blood, taken before the transplant. The V call is TRBV5-1, the J call TRBJ1-1, with D tentatively TRBD1 (6 bases). The CDR3 nucleotides are TGCGCCAGCGCTACCAGACAGGCGAACACTGAAGCTTTCTTT. This codes for CASATRQANTEAFF.